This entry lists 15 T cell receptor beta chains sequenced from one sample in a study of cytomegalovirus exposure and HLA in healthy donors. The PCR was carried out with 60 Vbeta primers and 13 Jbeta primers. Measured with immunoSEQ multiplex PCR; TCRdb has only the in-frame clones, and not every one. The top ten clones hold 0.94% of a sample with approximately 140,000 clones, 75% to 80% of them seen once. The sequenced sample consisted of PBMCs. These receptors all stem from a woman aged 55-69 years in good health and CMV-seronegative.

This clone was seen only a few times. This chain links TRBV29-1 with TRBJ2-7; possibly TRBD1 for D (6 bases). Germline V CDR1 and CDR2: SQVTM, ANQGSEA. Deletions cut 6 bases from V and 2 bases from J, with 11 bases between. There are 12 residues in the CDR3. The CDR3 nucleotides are TGCAGCGTCGCACAGGGACCCTACGAGCAGTACTTC. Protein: CSVAQGPYEQYF.

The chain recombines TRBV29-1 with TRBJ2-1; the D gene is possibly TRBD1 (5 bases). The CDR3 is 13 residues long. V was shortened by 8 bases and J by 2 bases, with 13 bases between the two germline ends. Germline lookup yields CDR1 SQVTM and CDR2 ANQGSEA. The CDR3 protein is CSYQGIPYNEQFF. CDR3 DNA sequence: TGCAGCTACCAGGGTATTCCCTACAATGAGCAGTTCTTC.

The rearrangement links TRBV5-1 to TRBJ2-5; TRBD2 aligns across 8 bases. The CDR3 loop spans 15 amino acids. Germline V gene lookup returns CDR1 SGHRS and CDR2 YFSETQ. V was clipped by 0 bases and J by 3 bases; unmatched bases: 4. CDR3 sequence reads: CASSLGTSGKETQYF. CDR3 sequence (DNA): TGCGCCAGCAGCTTGGGAACTAGCGGAAAAGAGACCCAGTACTTC.

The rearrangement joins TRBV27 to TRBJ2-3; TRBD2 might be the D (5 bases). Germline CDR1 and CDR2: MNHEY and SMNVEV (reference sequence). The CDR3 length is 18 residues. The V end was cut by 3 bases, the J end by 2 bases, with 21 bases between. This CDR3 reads CASSFGVLGLAATDTQYF. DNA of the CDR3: TGTGCCAGCAGTTTTGGGGTTCTCGGGCTAGCTGCCACAGATACGCAGTATTTT.

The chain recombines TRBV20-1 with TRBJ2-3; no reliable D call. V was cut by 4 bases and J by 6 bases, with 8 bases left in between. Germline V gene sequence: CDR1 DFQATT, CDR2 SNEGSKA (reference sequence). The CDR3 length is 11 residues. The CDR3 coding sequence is TGCAGTGCTACGACTCATGATACGCAGTATTTT. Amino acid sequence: CSATTHDTQYF.

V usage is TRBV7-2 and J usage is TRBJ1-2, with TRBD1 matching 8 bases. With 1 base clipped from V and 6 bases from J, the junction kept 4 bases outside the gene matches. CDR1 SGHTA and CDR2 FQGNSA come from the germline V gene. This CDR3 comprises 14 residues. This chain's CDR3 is CASSLGTGSNGYTF. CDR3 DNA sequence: TGTGCCAGCAGCTTAGGGACAGGGAGTAATGGCTACACCTTC. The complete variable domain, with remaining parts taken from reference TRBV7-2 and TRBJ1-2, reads GAGVSQSPSNKVTEKGKDVELRCDPISGHTALYWYRQSLGQGLEFLIYFQGNSAPDKSGLPSDRFSAERTGGSVSTLTIQRTQQEDSAVYLCASSLGTGSNGYTFGSGTRLTVV.

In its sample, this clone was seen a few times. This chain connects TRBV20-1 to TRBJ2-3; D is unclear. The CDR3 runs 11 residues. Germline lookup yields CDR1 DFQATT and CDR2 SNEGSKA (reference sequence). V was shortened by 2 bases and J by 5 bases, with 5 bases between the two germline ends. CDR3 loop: CSARSGDTQYF. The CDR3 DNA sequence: TGCAGTGCTAGATCCGGAGATACGCAGTATTTT.

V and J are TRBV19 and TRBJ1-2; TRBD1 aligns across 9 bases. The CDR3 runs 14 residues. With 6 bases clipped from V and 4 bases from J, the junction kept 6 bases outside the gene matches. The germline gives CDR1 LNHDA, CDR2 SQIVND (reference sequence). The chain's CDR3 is CASSPGQGRYGYTF. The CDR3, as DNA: TGTGCCAGTAGCCCGGGACAGGGTCGCTATGGCTACACCTTC.

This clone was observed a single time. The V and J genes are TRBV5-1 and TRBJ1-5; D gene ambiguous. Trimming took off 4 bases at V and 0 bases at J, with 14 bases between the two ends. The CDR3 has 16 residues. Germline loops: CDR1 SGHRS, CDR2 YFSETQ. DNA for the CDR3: TGCGCCAGCAGCATGGGAGCCTCTAATAGCAATCAGCCCCAGCATTTT. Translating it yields CASSMGASNSNQPQHF.

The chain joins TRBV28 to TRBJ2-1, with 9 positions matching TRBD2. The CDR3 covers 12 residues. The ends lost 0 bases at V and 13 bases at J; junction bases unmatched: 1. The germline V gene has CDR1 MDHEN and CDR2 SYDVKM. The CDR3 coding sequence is TGTGCCAGCAGTTTATGGGGGACTAGCCAGTTCTTC. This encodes CASSLWGTSQFF.

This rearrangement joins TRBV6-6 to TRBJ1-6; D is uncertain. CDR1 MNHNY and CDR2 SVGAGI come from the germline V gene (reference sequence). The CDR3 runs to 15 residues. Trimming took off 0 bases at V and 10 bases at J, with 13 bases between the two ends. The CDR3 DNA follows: TGTGCCAGCAGTTACTCGAACAGCGGGTTCTCACCCCTCCACTTT. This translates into CASSYSNSGFSPLHF.

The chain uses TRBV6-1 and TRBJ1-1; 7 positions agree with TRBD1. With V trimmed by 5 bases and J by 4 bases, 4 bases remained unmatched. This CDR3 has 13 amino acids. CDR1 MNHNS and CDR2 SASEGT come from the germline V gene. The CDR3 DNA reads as TGTGCCAGCAGTAAGGGGGCGCTCACTGAAGCTTTCTTT. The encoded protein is CASSKGALTEAFF.

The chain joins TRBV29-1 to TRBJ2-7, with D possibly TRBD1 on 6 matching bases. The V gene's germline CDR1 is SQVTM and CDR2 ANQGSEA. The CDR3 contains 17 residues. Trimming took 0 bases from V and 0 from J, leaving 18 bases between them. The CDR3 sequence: CSVEERTEVPNSYEQYF. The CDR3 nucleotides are TGCAGCGTTGAAGAAAGGACAGAGGTACCAAACTCCTACGAGCAGTACTTC.

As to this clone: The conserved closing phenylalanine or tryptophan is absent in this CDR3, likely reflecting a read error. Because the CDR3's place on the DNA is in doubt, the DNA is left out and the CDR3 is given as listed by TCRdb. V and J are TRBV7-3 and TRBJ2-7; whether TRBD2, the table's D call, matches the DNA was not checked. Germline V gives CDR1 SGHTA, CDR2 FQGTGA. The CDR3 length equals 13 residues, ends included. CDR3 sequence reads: CASSYGMWKRLTL.

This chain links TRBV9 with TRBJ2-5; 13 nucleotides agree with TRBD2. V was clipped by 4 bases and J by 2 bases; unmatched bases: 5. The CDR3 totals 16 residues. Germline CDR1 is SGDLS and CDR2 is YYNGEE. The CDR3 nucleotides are TGTGCCAGCAGCTGGACTAGCGGGGGAAGTCAAGAGACCCAGTACTTC. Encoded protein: CASSWTSGGSQETQYF.